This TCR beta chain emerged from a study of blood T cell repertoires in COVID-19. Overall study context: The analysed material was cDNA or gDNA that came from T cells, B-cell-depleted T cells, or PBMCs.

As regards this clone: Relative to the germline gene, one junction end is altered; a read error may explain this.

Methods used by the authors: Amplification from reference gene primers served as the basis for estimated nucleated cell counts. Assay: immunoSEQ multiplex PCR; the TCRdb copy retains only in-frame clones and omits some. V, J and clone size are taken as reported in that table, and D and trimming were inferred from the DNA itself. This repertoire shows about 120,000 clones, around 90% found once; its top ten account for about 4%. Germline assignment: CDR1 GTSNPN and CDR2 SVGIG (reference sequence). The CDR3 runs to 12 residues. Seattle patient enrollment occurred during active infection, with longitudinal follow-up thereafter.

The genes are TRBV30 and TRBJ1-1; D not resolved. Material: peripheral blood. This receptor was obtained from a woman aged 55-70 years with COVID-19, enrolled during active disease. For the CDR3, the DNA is TGTGCCTGGAGTGTACAATCGCCCGGGTGGCTCTTT. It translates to CAWSVQSPGWLF.